The 23 T cell receptor beta chains listed next were all sequenced from one sample in a study of Ad26.COV2.S vaccination and SARS-CoV-2 variants. Specified treatment: some 19 received Ad26.COV2.S at low or high dose, single or two shots; several received placebo; per-sample allocation not given. Sampling occurred on day 63 after the first vaccine or placebo injection. The method was immunoSEQ multiplex PCR; TCRdb's version includes in-frame clones alone and lacks a portion of them. Of about 460,000 clones in the sample, 70% to 90% are singletons; the top ten hold more than 1.5%. This specimen was peripheral blood, taken in a trial of Ad26.COV2.S vaccine versus placebo. Every receptor here comes from a person between 18 and 59 years old who received the Ad26.COV2.S COVID-19 vaccine or a placebo.

CDR3 bases: TGTGCCAGCAGATGGACCGGTGGGACCGGGGAGCTGTTTTTT. This encodes CASRWTGGTGELFF. The gene calls are TRBV7-9 and TRBJ2-2, with D unresolved. V was clipped by 6 bases and J by 5 bases, with 13 bases between them. This CDR3 contains 14 residues. Germline CDR1 is SEHNR and CDR2 is FQNEAQ (reference sequence).

This chain connects TRBV18 to TRBJ1-1; D gene unclear. The germline V gene encodes CDR1 KGHSH and CDR2 LQKENI. Trimming shortened V by 1 base and J by 0 bases, and 6 bases separated the two germline ends. This CDR3 contains 14 residues. The CDR3 protein is CASSPQFMNTEAFF. The DNA of the CDR3 is TGTGCCAGCTCACCACAGTTTATGAACACTGAAGCTTTCTTT.

V is TRBV7-9 and J is TRBJ2-2; no clear D gene. Trimming shortened V by 5 bases and J by 7 bases, and 14 bases separated the two germline ends. This CDR3 has 14 amino acids. Per germline, CDR1 SEHNR and CDR2 FQNEAQ (reference sequence). The CDR3 coding sequence is TGTGCCAGCAGCCGCGACCAGTGGGGCGGGGAGCTGTTTTTT. Its protein product is CASSRDQWGGELFF.

The chain recombines TRBV7-3 with TRBJ1-1, with TRBD1 identical over 8 bases. CDR1 and CDR2 from the germline V gene are SGHTA and FQGTGA. CDR3 size: 13 residues. With 6 bases clipped from V and 3 bases from J, the junction kept 3 bases outside the gene matches. CDR3 sequence (DNA): TGTGCCAGCAGGTTACAGGGGGACACTGAAGCTTTCTTT. It codes for CASRLQGDTEAFF.

The rearrangement joins TRBV7-2 to TRBJ2-7; 10 bases are a match to TRBD2. The germline gives CDR1 SGHTA, CDR2 FQGNSA. The CDR3 covers 16 residues. The V gene end was trimmed by 6 bases and the J gene end by 3 bases; junction bases not matched to a gene: 11. CDR3 bases: TGTGCCAGCAGGTTAAGAATCACTAGCGGGGTCTACGAGCAGTACTTC. Translating gives CASRLRITSGVYEQYF.

V and J are TRBV7-6 and TRBJ2-1; D is unclear. The CDR3 sequence is 15 residues long. With 5 bases removed from V and 4 bases from J, the gap between germline ends came to 15 bases. Germline lookup yields CDR1 SGHVS and CDR2 FNYEAQ. In DNA, the CDR3 is TGTGCCAGCAGCATTGACAATCCGTCGTACAATGAGCAGTTCTTC. Its protein product is CASSIDNPSYNEQFF.

The chain employs TRBV18 and TRBJ1-5; D gene ambiguous. Looked up from germline, CDR1 is KGHSH and CDR2 is LQKENI. V lost 3 bases and J 2 bases, leaving 11 bases between the germline ends. The CDR3 extends over 15 amino acids. CDR3 in amino acids: CASSPLDDGNQPQHF. Written as DNA, the CDR3 is TGTGCCAGCTCACCCCTGGACGACGGCAATCAGCCCCAGCATTTT.

The CDR3 DNA is TGTGCCAGCAGCGTTGGATTGAGTGGCGGGGGACTAAATGAGCAGTTCTTC. Amino acids: CASSVGLSGGGLNEQFF. This sequence joins TRBV9 and TRBJ2-1; 7 bases fit TRBD2. Germline CDR1 is SGDLS and CDR2 is YYNGEE. V lost 2 bases and J lost 7; bases outside the gene matches: 15. The CDR3 length is 17 residues.

This chain links TRBV4-2 with TRBJ1-2; D unclear. The CDR3 has 15 residues. Trimming stripped 0 bases from V and 4 bases from J, with 12 bases between. Per the germline V gene, CDR1 is LGHNA and CDR2 is YNFKEQ. The DNA for the CDR3 is TGTGCCAGCAGCCAAGACGGCAGGACGGGCTATGGCTACACCTTC. It encodes CASSQDGRTGYGYTF.

The chain has TRBV6-5 and TRBJ2-1, with D possibly TRBD2 on 6 matching bases. This CDR3 region has 15 residues. CDR1 is MNHEY and CDR2 is SVGAGI in the germline V gene. V was cut by 5 bases and J by 4 bases, with 15 bases left in between. The chain's CDR3 is CASSIAVSGYNEQFF. The CDR3 nucleotides are TGTGCCAGCAGTATAGCGGTCTCGGGGTACAATGAGCAGTTCTTC.

The chain links TRBV15 to TRBJ2-3; the D is unclear. This CDR3 contains 11 residues. Deletions cut 5 bases from V and 1 base from J, with 1 base between. The germline gives CDR1 LNHNV, CDR2 YYDKDF (reference sequence). CDR3 DNA sequence: TGTGCCACCAGCCGCACAGATACGCAGTATTTT. Amino acids: CATSRTDTQYF.

This chain connects TRBV7-3 to TRBJ2-1; D is unresolved. Germline CDR1 and CDR2: SGHTA and FQGTGA. Trimming took off 5 bases at V and 3 bases at J, with 14 bases between the two ends. This CDR3 contains 15 residues. CDR3 residues: CASSPYPEGYNEQFF. The CDR3 coding sequence is TGTGCCAGCAGCCCATACCCCGAAGGCTACAATGAGCAGTTCTTC.

The J gene is TRBJ2-7, the V gene TRBV27, with 11 bases matching TRBD1. The junction had 7 bases not matched to a gene; V was cut back by 1 base and J by 5 bases. This CDR3 is built from 16 residues. Germline assignment: CDR1 MNHEY and CDR2 SMNVEV (reference sequence). The CDR3: CASSLFLGTGGNEQYF. The CDR3 DNA sequence: TGTGCCAGCAGTTTATTTCTTGGGACAGGGGGTAACGAGCAGTACTTC.

V gene TRBV11-1 combines with J gene TRBJ2-7; TRBD2 might be the D (6 bases). Germline values: CDR1 SGHAT, CDR2 FQDESV (reference sequence). The CDR3 runs to 15 residues. Trimming pared 4 bases from V and 2 bases from J, leaving 15 bases between. CDR3 loop: CASSYPGAGTYEQYF. The CDR3 DNA reads as TGTGCCAGCAGCTACCCTGGGGCGGGAACCTACGAGCAGTACTTC.

This sequence joins TRBV11-2 and TRBJ2-1, with 10 bases lining up with TRBD2. The germline gives CDR1 SGHAT, CDR2 FQNNGV. The CDR3 is 17 amino acids. The trim removed 5 bases at V and 6 bases at J, leaving 13 bases unmatched. CDR3 sequence: CASSPRGGEREGNEQFF. The CDR3 DNA reads as TGTGCCAGCAGCCCCCGTGGTGGGGAGCGGGAGGGCAATGAGCAGTTCTTC.

J is TRBJ1-2 and V is TRBV7-2, with 8 bases that match TRBD1. The ends lost 4 bases at V and 2 bases at J; junction bases unmatched: 3. The CDR3 length is 14 residues. Germline CDR1 SGHTA, CDR2 FQGNSA. In DNA form, the CDR3 reads TGTGCCAGCAGCTACGGACAGGGCAACTATGGCTACACCTTC. Translation: CASSYGQGNYGYTF.

The rearrangement uses TRBV27 and TRBJ2-7; D remains ambiguous. V was shortened by 2 bases and J by 3 bases, with 23 bases between the two germline ends. The germline V gene has CDR1 MNHEY and CDR2 SMNVEV (reference sequence). This CDR3 has 18 amino acids. The chain's CDR3 is CASSLRIPVKSNFYEQYF. CDR3 nucleotide sequence: TGTGCCAGCAGTTTAAGGATCCCTGTCAAGTCGAACTTCTACGAGCAGTACTTC.

This clone showed up just once. Here the CDR3 DNA reads TGTGCCAGCAGTTCCCTCGAGGGACTCAAGAACACTGAAGCTTTCTTT. This sequence encodes CASSSLEGLKNTEAFF. V gene TRBV28 combines with J gene TRBJ1-1, with D possibly TRBD1 on 5 matching bases. Per the germline V gene, CDR1 is MDHEN and CDR2 is SYDVKM. The CDR3 is 16 residues long. The germline V and J ends were trimmed by 4 bases and 1 base, with 16 bases remaining between them.

The chain links TRBV18 to TRBJ2-2; 8 nucleotides line up with TRBD1. The CDR3 is 15 residues long. Trimming cost V 5 bases and J 0 bases; bases outside gene matches: 2. CDR1 is KGHSH and CDR2 is LQKENI in the germline V gene. CDR3 sequence reads: CASSEQGANTGELFF. CDR3 bases: TGTGCCAGCTCAGAACAGGGGGCGAACACCGGGGAGCTGTTTTTT.

This clone appeared a single time. The V and J genes are TRBV19 and TRBJ2-3; 9 bases agree with TRBD1. This CDR3 comprises 15 residues. Germline V gene lookup returns CDR1 LNHDA and CDR2 SQIVND (reference sequence). V lost 10 bases, J lost 2 bases, and 10 bases stayed unmatched. CDR3 coding DNA: TGTGCCACCACCCCCGGACAGGGGCACACAGATACGCAGTATTTT. Amino acids: CATTPGQGHTDTQYF.

The V call is TRBV7-2, the J call TRBJ1-6; 7 positions match TRBD1. The ends lost 1 base at V and 8 bases at J; junction bases unmatched: 5. Germline CDR1 is SGHTA and CDR2 is FQGNSA. This CDR3 region has 15 residues. The CDR3, as DNA: TGTGCCAGCAGCTTAGGAGGGGGCGAATATTCACCCCTCCACTTT. Translating gives CASSLGGGEYSPLHF. The whole variable domain, filled in from reference TRBV7-2 and TRBJ1-6, reads GAGVSQSPSNKVTEKGKDVELRCDPISGHTALYWYRQSLGQGLEFLIYFQGNSAPDKSGLPSDRFSAERTGGSVSTLTIQRTQQEDSAVYLCASSLGGGEYSPLHFGNGTRLTVT.

The genes are TRBV7-8 and TRBJ1-2; possible D gene TRBD1, 5 bases. V was pared by 5 bases and J by 4 bases, with 23 bases between. Germline V gene lookup returns CDR1 SGHVS and CDR2 FQNEAQ. This CDR3 contains 17 residues. CDR3 in DNA: TGTGCCAGCAGCCTCCAAAACCGGGGGACGCCTCCCTATGGCTACACCTTC. Translation gives CASSLQNRGTPPYGYTF.

This rearrangement joins TRBV15 to TRBJ1-5, with 8 bases lining up with TRBD1. The trim removed 0 bases at V and 0 bases at J, leaving 10 bases unmatched. CDR3 length: 19 residues. The germline gives CDR1 LNHNV, CDR2 YYDKDF (reference sequence). The CDR3 region is CATSRDLSGQENSNQPQHF. DNA of the CDR3: TGTGCCACCAGCAGAGATCTTTCGGGACAGGAGAATAGCAATCAGCCCCAGCATTTT. The whole variable domain, filled in from reference TRBV15 and TRBJ1-5, reads DAMVIQNPRYQVTQFGKPVTLSCSQTLNHNVMYWYQQKSSQAPKLLFHYYDKDFNNEADTPDNFQSRRPNTSFCFLDIRSPGLGDTAMYLCATSRDLSGQENSNQPQHFGDGTRLSIL.